A single sample gave rise to the 26 T cell receptor beta chains below, sequenced in a study of blood T cells in healthy people across ages. The authors ran a second PCR of about 7 to 11 cycles using a sample-barcoded 5' primer and a J-beta primer mix. TCRdb used MiXCR to reprocess the 5' RACE reads, holding one entry per CDR3 protein. The data contain about 1.8 million distinct CDR3 sequences, roughly 52% of them seen just once; the ten biggest clones take up approximately 2.1%. Sequenced: blood. These receptors originate from a woman in her forties in good health.

The chain recombines TRBV2 with TRBJ2-3; 7 bases fit TRBD1. Germline CDR1 and CDR2: SNHLY and FYNNEI. J gave up 6 bases and V 10 bases, and 16 bases lay outside the gene matches. The CDR3 loop spans 15 amino acids. CDR3 bases: TGTGCCACCACACAGGGACAGCTTAACCGGGATACGCAGTATTTT. This gives the protein CATTQGQLNRDTQYF.

The CDR3 coding sequence is TGTGCCATTGGCCCCGGGGATGAGCAGTTCTTC. Amino acids: CAIGPGDEQFF. The chain joins TRBV10-3 to TRBJ2-1, with TRBD2 as a possible D gene (5 bases). The V end lost 9 bases, the J end lost 8 bases, and 11 bases lay between the germline ends. Germline loops: CDR1 ENHRY, CDR2 SYGVKD. The CDR3 runs 11 residues.

This chain joins TRBV9 and TRBJ2-3, with 10 positions matching TRBD2. Losses at the gene ends were 6 bases for V and 6 bases for J; bases not matched to a gene: 13. The CDR3 extends over 16 amino acids. Per the germline V gene, CDR1 is SGDLS and CDR2 is YYNGEE. The CDR3: CASTSLAGDTTDTQYF. The CDR3 DNA follows: TGTGCCAGCACCTCCCTAGCGGGGGACACCACTGATACGCAGTATTTT.

This clonotype was detected a few times. CDR3 residues: CASSVEGQGNQPQHF. CDR3 DNA: TGTGCCAGCAGCGTAGAGGGACAGGGCAATCAGCCCCAGCATTTT. The chain combines TRBV28 with TRBJ1-5, with TRBD1 identical over 8 bases. Germline lookup yields CDR1 MDHEN and CDR2 SYDVKM. There are 15 residues in the CDR3. The ends lost 6 bases at V and 2 bases at J; junction bases unmatched: 6.

This clonotype was observed a handful of times. The V and J genes are TRBV5-1 and TRBJ2-5; D is undetermined. Between the trimmed V and J ends, which lost 2 bases and 3 bases, there was a span of 8 bases. CDR3 size: 13 residues. The germline V gene encodes CDR1 SGHRS and CDR2 YFSETQ. The CDR3 DNA sequence: TGCGCCAGCAGCTTCCACCAGGAAGAGACCCAGTACTTC. Its translation: CASSFHQEETQYF.

The rearrangement uses TRBV5-1 and TRBJ2-7; TRBD2 agrees at 14 bases. V gave up 7 bases and J gave up 5 bases; unmatched junction bases: 14. This CDR3 spans 17 amino acids. The germline V gene encodes CDR1 SGHRS and CDR2 YFSETQ. The DNA of the CDR3 is TGCGCCAGCGGCCCTGGACTAGCGGGGGGATACGGCCACGAGCAGTACTTC. This codes for CASGPGLAGGYGHEQYF.

This rearrangement joins TRBV27 to TRBJ2-1; D is ambiguous. The V end was cut by 6 bases, the J end by 2 bases, with 14 bases between. The CDR3 loop spans 15 amino acids. The germline CDR1 and CDR2 sequences are MNHEY and SMNVEV (reference sequence). The CDR3 DNA sequence: TGTGCCAGCAGCCCCAGGCTCGGAACCTACAATGAGCAGTTCTTC. Translating gives CASSPRLGTYNEQFF.

The V call is TRBV12-3 or TRBV12-4, the J call TRBJ2-5; D might be TRBD1 or TRBD2, each matching 5 bases. CDR3 length: 15 residues. Trimming took off 5 bases at V and 1 base at J, with 14 bases between the two ends. CDR3 nucleotides: TGTGCCAGCAGTAAAGGGACGGGCACCCAAGAGACCCAGTACTTC. It yields the protein CASSKGTGTQETQYF.

The rearrangement uses TRBV13 and TRBJ1-6; perhaps TRBD1 as D (5 bases). Germline CDR1 and CDR2: PRHDT and FYEKMQ (reference sequence). V was shortened by 0 bases and J by 9 bases, with 12 bases between the two germline ends. This CDR3 contains 15 residues. The CDR3 DNA is TGTGCCAGCAGCTTAGGAGCGGGGACCAGTTCACCCCTCCACTTT. It yields the protein CASSLGAGTSSPLHF.

The chain joins TRBV5-5 to TRBJ2-7, with 9 nucleotides matching TRBD1. CDR1 is SGHKS and CDR2 is YYEKEE in the germline V gene (reference sequence). CDR3 size: 17 residues. V lost 5 bases, J lost 2 bases, and 14 bases stayed unmatched. CDR3 bases: TGTGCCAGCAGTTTAGCCGGGACAGGGAGGAAGACCTACGAGCAGTACTTC. Its protein product is CASSLAGTGRKTYEQYF.

The chain employs TRBV12-3 or TRBV12-4 and TRBJ1-1; D might be TRBD1 (6 bases). The length of the CDR3 is 13 residues. Trimming left V 6 bases short and J 4 bases short, with 12 bases between. The CDR3 sequence is CASRTSGVTEAFF. The CDR3 nucleotides read TGTGCCAGCAGGACTTCAGGGGTCACTGAAGCTTTCTTT.

This clonotype has only a few counts. This rearrangement joins TRBV20-1 to TRBJ1-2; D remains unclear. V was clipped by 0 bases and J by 6 bases, with 11 bases between them. This CDR3 spans 13 amino acids. The germline V gene encodes CDR1 DFQATT and CDR2 SNEGSKA (reference sequence). CDR3 coding DNA: TGCAGTGCTAGAGACGCATGGCAGGATGGCTACACCTTC. Its protein product is CSARDAWQDGYTF.

This chain connects TRBV7-9 to TRBJ2-3; D may be TRBD1 (6 bases). V was trimmed by 7 bases and J by 2 bases, leaving 16 bases between them. Per the germline V gene, CDR1 is SEHNR and CDR2 is FQNEAQ (reference sequence). CDR3 size: 15 residues. The CDR3 region is CASTLGTLDTDTQYF. The CDR3 DNA reads as TGTGCCAGCACCCTCGGGACACTCGACACAGATACGCAGTATTTT.

This clonotype was counted many times. The CDR3 DNA follows: TGCGCCAGCAGCACCGGGACAGACCAAGAGACCCAGTACTTC. This encodes CASSTGTDQETQYF. The chain carries TRBV5-1 and TRBJ2-5, with 7 bases aligning to TRBD1. Per germline, CDR1 SGHRS and CDR2 YFSETQ. The J segment lost 0 bases and the V segment lost 4 bases, leaving 3 bases of the junction unmatched. The CDR3 is 14 residues long.

This clonotype was seen a handful of times. J is TRBJ2-1 and V is TRBV20-1; 10 bases fit TRBD2. The CDR3 runs 15 residues. In germline, CDR1 is DFQATT, CDR2 SNEGSKA (reference sequence). The trim removed 2 bases at V and 6 bases at J, leaving 7 bases unmatched. The CDR3 region is CSARTPAGGANEQFF. As DNA, the CDR3 is TGCAGTGCTAGAACCCCAGCGGGGGGGGCCAATGAGCAGTTCTTC.

This CDR3 is CASMFRAPGTEAFF. In DNA, the CDR3 is TGTGCCAGCATGTTTCGGGCTCCTGGAACTGAAGCTTTCTTT. This chain joins TRBV2 and TRBJ1-1, with D uncertain. CDR1 is SNHLY, CDR2 FYNNEI, per germline. This CDR3 has 14 amino acids. V was pared by 7 bases and J by 5 bases, with 17 bases between.

The chain joins TRBV7-2 to TRBJ2-3; 7 nucleotides align to TRBD1. V was pared by 5 bases and J by 9 bases, with 11 bases of the junction left unmatched. The germline CDR1 and CDR2 sequences are SGHTA and FQGNSA. CDR3 size: 14 residues. CDR3 nucleotide sequence: TGTGCCAGCAGCCTCCAGACAGGGTCCGACACGCAGTATTTT. This codes for CASSLQTGSDTQYF.

This chain uses TRBV6-5 with TRBJ1-6; a possible D gene is TRBD1 (6 bases). There are 16 residues in the CDR3. Germline-derived CDR1 and CDR2 are MNHEY and SVGAGI. V lost 2 bases to trimming and J lost 9 bases, with 17 bases between them. CDR3 nucleotide sequence: TGTGCCAGCAGTTACCTGGGAGGGATAGGGGGTTCACCCCTCCACTTT. Encoded protein: CASSYLGGIGGSPLHF.

The V gene is TRBV12-3 or TRBV12-4, the J gene TRBJ2-7; 7 positions agree with TRBD1. The V gene end was trimmed by 4 bases and the J gene end by 3 bases; junction bases not matched to a gene: 12. CDR3 size: 16 residues. CDR3 in DNA: TGTGCCAGCAGTTGGACACGCAACAGGGGCAACTACGAGCAGTACTTC. Protein sequence: CASSWTRNRGNYEQYF.

This clonotype was observed a few times. The chain has TRBV4-1 and TRBJ2-7; possible D gene TRBD1, 6 bases. This CDR3 is 12 amino acids long. The germline CDR1 and CDR2 sequences are MGHRA and YSYEKL. The ends were cut back, 4 bases at V and 6 bases at J, with 10 bases in the middle. CDR3 DNA: TGCGCCAGCAGCCCTGAAGGGGGCGAGCAGTACTTC. Residues: CASSPEGGEQYF.

To note about this clonotype: Germline is not matched at one junction end, which may reflect a read error. The genes are TRBV11-1 and TRBJ2-1; TRBD2 matches 15 bases. The CDR3 has 21 amino acids. The V gene's germline CDR1 is SGHAT and CDR2 FQDESV (reference sequence). CDR3 protein: CASSLARGLAGGDSSYNGQFF. CDR3 in DNA: TGTGCCAGCAGCTTAGCACGGGGACTAGCGGGGGGCGACAGCTCCTACAATGGGCAGTTCTTC.

This chain connects TRBV7-9 to TRBJ1-5; possible D gene TRBD1, 6 bases. CDR3 length: 16 residues. V was pared by 5 bases and J by 7 bases, with 21 bases between. Germline CDR1 SEHNR, CDR2 FQNEAQ (reference sequence). CDR3 region: CASSDDRNPGGQPQHF. The CDR3 DNA follows: TGTGCCAGCAGCGACGACAGGAACCCCGGTGGGCAGCCCCAGCATTTT.

V is TRBV5-1 and J is TRBJ2-2, with D perhaps matching TRBD2 (6 bases). CDR1 is SGHRS and CDR2 is YFSETQ in the germline V gene. V lost 3 bases and J lost 4, with 19 bases in between. The CDR3 spans 17 residues. The CDR3 DNA sequence: TGCGCCAGCAGCTACCACGGGTTTCGGGGGAGCACCGGGGAGCTGTTTTTT. As protein: CASSYHGFRGSTGELFF.

The chain joins TRBV7-2 to TRBJ2-4, with 8 bases fitting TRBD1. The DNA end is a closer match to TRBJ2-5, so the J assignment may be wrong. Germline CDR1 is SGHTA and CDR2 is FQGNSA. The CDR3 covers 15 residues. The CDR3 reads CASSFNQGARETQYF. The DNA of the CDR3 is TGTGCCAGCAGCTTCAACCAGGGGGCGCGGGAGACCCAGTACTTC.

This clonotype was seen a handful of times. The CDR3 DNA follows: TGTGCCAGCAGCCCGGGAGGGGAGATAACGCAGTATTTT. Translated, it gives CASSPGGEITQYF. V gene TRBV5-5 combines with J gene TRBJ2-3; 8 nucleotides match TRBD2. With 4 bases clipped from V and 9 bases from J, the junction kept 7 bases outside the gene matches. Germline V gene lookup returns CDR1 SGHKS and CDR2 YYEKEE (reference sequence). CDR3 length: 13 residues.

Points on this clonotype: A junction end diverges from the germline sequence, so it may reflect a read error. The chain employs TRBV10-2 and TRBJ2-5; D call uncertain. Per the germline V gene, CDR1 is WSHSY and CDR2 is SAAADI. This CDR3 spans 14 amino acids. The CDR3 sequence: CTSKELIYRETQYF. The CDR3, as DNA: TGCACCAGCAAAGAACTAATCTACAGAGAGACCCAGTACTTC.